These T cell receptor beta chains were read from a single sample in a study of shared clonotypes between healthy human individuals. The method was immunoSEQ multiplex PCR; TCRdb's version includes in-frame clones alone and lacks a portion of them. The profile covers about 820,000 clones, with 90% to 95% appearing a single time and 24% taken by the ten largest. Sequencing input: naive CD8+ T cells sorted from blood. All receptors come from a man younger than 45 in good health. Both conserved end residues are part of each CDR3. D genes are given only for firm matches. Rows may omit the clone size; those that give it use once, few, many or a size class.

D gene: TRBD1
V gene: TRBV11-2
J gene: TRBJ2-7
clone size: NA
CDR3 DNA: TGTGCCAGCAGCACCACAGGGGCCTACGAGCAGTACTTC
CDR3 protein: CASSTTGAYEQYF

D gene: NA
V gene: TRBV9
J gene: TRBJ2-5
clone size: NA
CDR3 DNA: TGTGCCAGCAGCCTTAGGGGGGCGGAAGAGACCCAGTACTTC
CDR3 protein: CASSLRGAEETQYF

D gene: NA
V gene: TRBV21-1
J gene: TRBJ2-4
clone size: NA
CDR3 DNA: TGTGCCAGCAGCCATCCTAAGGGGGACGCCAAAAACATTCAGTACTTC
CDR3 protein: CASSHPKGDAKNIQYF

D gene: NA
V gene: TRBV5-4
J gene: TRBJ1-2
clone size: NA
CDR3 DNA: TGTGCCAGCAGCCACAGGACAGAAACTAACTATGGCTACACCTTC
CDR3 protein: CASSHRTETNYGYTF

D gene: TRBD1
V gene: TRBV4-1
J gene: TRBJ1-2
clone size: few
CDR3 DNA: TGCGCCAGCAGCCCCCACCGGACAGGGCGGTATGGCTACACCTTC
CDR3 protein: CASSPHRTGRYGYTF

D gene: TRBD1
V gene: TRBV9
J gene: TRBJ1-2
clone size: once
CDR3 DNA: TGTGCCAGCAGTGGGACAGGAAACTATGGCTACACCTTC
CDR3 protein: CASSGTGNYGYTF

D gene: TRBD2
V gene: TRBV2
J gene: TRBJ2-2
clone size: NA
CDR3 DNA: TGTGCCAGCAGTGACGGGGGACTAGCGTCGACGAACGGGGAGCTGTTTTTT
CDR3 protein: CASSDGGLASTNGELFF

D gene: NA
V gene: TRBV2
J gene: TRBJ2-5
clone size: NA
CDR3 DNA: TGTGCCACGGGAACGGGGGACAGCCAAGAGACCCAGTACTTC
CDR3 protein: CATGTGDSQETQYF

D gene: TRBD2
V gene: TRBV7-9
J gene: TRBJ2-7
clone size: NA
CDR3 DNA: TGTGCCAGCAGCTTTGGGACTAGCGTTTCCTACGAGCAGTACTTC
CDR3 protein: CASSFGTSVSYEQYF

D gene: NA
V gene: TRBV6-4
J gene: TRBJ2-1
clone size: NA
CDR3 DNA: TGTGCCAGCAGTGACCTGGCTAGCACCATCTACAATGAGCAGTTCTTC
CDR3 protein: CASSDLASTIYNEQFF

D gene: TRBD1
V gene: TRBV27
J gene: TRBJ2-7
clone size: once
CDR3 DNA: TGTGCCAGCATTGCCGGGACAGGGTTAGGAGAGCAGTACTTC
CDR3 protein: CASIAGTGLGEQYF

D gene: NA
V gene: TRBV11-3
J gene: TRBJ2-1
clone size: NA
CDR3 DNA: TGTGCCAGCAGCTTAGACTCCACGGGTCAGGTCGGGAATGAGCAGTTCTTC
CDR3 protein: CASSLDSTGQVGNEQFF

D gene: NA
V gene: TRBV18
J gene: TRBJ2-3
clone size: NA
CDR3 DNA: TGTGCCAGCTCATCGATCACCACAGATACGCAGTATTTT
CDR3 protein: CASSSITTDTQYF

D gene: NA
V gene: TRBV2
J gene: TRBJ2-7
clone size: NA
CDR3 DNA: TGTGCCAGCAGTGTTATAGGGGGACGGAACGAGCAGTACTTC
CDR3 protein: CASSVIGGRNEQYF

D gene: TRBD1
V gene: TRBV28
J gene: TRBJ1-1
clone size: NA
CDR3 DNA: TGTGCCAGCAGTTTTCGAGGGGGCCTCACTGAAGCTTTCTTT
CDR3 protein: CASSFRGGLTEAFF

D gene: TRBD1
V gene: TRBV5-4
J gene: TRBJ1-2
clone size: NA
CDR3 DNA: TGTGCCAGCAGCTCCGGGGACAGTTCTTACTATGGCTACACCTTC
CDR3 protein: CASSSGDSSYYGYTF

D gene: NA
V gene: TRBV13
J gene: TRBJ2-7
clone size: NA
CDR3 DNA: TGTGCCAGCAGCTTAGCGGGAGAGGGGTACGAGCAGTACTTC
CDR3 protein: CASSLAGEGYEQYF

D gene: TRBD2
V gene: TRBV4-1
J gene: TRBJ2-1
clone size: NA
CDR3 DNA: TGCGCCAGCAGCCAAGGCACTAGCGGGAGGAATGAGCAGTTCTTC
CDR3 protein: CASSQGTSGRNEQFF

D gene: NA
V gene: TRBV11-2
J gene: TRBJ2-7
clone size: NA
CDR3 DNA: TGTGCCAGCAGCTTAGCGAGAGGTAGAAGCTCCTACGAGCAGTACTTC
CDR3 protein: CASSLARGRSSYEQYF

D gene: NA
V gene: TRBV4-1
J gene: TRBJ1-4
clone size: NA
CDR3 DNA: TGCGCCAGCAGCCAAGAGAGCCGGGTGGGCAGGGAGGAAAAACTGTTTTTT
CDR3 protein: CASSQESRVGREEKLFF

D gene: NA
V gene: TRBV27
J gene: TRBJ2-6
clone size: NA
CDR3 DNA: TGTGCCAGCAGTGATTTGGGGGTCGGGGCCAACGTCCTGACTTTC
CDR3 protein: CASSDLGVGANVLTF

D gene: TRBD2
V gene: TRBV19
J gene: TRBJ2-7
clone size: NA
CDR3 DNA: TGTGCCAGTAGTATGACTAGCGGGGGTTACGAGCAGTACTTC
CDR3 protein: CASSMTSGGYEQYF

D gene: NA
V gene: TRBV11-2
J gene: TRBJ2-7
clone size: once
CDR3 DNA: TGTGCCAGCAGCGCGTTCGGTCAGACCTACGAGCAGTACTTC
CDR3 protein: CASSAFGQTYEQYF

D gene: NA
V gene: TRBV29-1
J gene: TRBJ2-1
clone size: NA
CDR3 DNA: TGCAGCGTGCTGACGAGCTCCTACAATGAGCAGTTCTTC
CDR3 protein: CSVLTSSYNEQFF

D gene: TRBD2
V gene: TRBV18
J gene: TRBJ2-2
clone size: NA
CDR3 DNA: TGTGCCAGCTCACCATATACTAGCGGGACCGGGGGCCGCACCGGGGAGCTGTTTTTT
CDR3 protein: CASSPYTSGTGGRTGELFF

D gene: NA
V gene: TRBV4-2
J gene: TRBJ1-5
clone size: NA
CDR3 DNA: TGTGCCAGCAGCCGGGGAGGAGGTGGCAATCAGCCCCAGCATTTT
CDR3 protein: CASSRGGGGNQPQHF

D gene: NA
V gene: TRBV4-1
J gene: TRBJ1-1
clone size: few
CDR3 DNA: TGCGCCAGCAGCCAAGATCGAATGGCGCGAGCTTTCTTT
CDR3 protein: CASSQDRMARAFF

D gene: TRBD2
V gene: TRBV10-1
J gene: TRBJ2-1
clone size: NA
CDR3 DNA: TGCGCCAGCAGTGAGGCGGGAGGGCCGTACAATGAGCAGTTCTTC
CDR3 protein: CASSEAGGPYNEQFF

D gene: NA
V gene: TRBV5-1
J gene: TRBJ2-6
clone size: NA
CDR3 DNA: TGCGCCAGCGCCGGGGATTCTGGGGCCAACGTCCTGACTTTC
CDR3 protein: CASAGDSGANVLTF

D gene: NA
V gene: TRBV4-1
J gene: TRBJ2-3
clone size: NA
CDR3 DNA: TGCGCCAGCAGCCAAGTACCCGATACGCAGTATTTT
CDR3 protein: CASSQVPDTQYF

D gene: TRBD1
V gene: TRBV28
J gene: TRBJ1-2
clone size: NA
CDR3 DNA: TGTGCCAGCAGCCAACACTGGCCCCCGGGACAGCGTTTCTATGGCTACACCTTC
CDR3 protein: CASSQHWPPGQRFYGYTF

D gene: NA
V gene: TRBV7-6
J gene: TRBJ2-1
clone size: NA
CDR3 DNA: TGTGCCAGCAGCTCCGAGACTACTCCCTCCTACAATGAGCAGTTCTTC
CDR3 protein: CASSSETTPSYNEQFF

D gene: NA
V gene: TRBV5-1
J gene: TRBJ1-2
clone size: NA
CDR3 DNA: TGCGCCAGCACCAGTGGGTATGGCTACACCTTC
CDR3 protein: CASTSGYGYTF

D gene: NA
V gene: TRBV9
J gene: TRBJ2-1
clone size: once
CDR3 DNA: TGTGCCAGCAGCGTACCGTTCGGGGCAGGGGTTGACAATGAGCAGTTCTTC
CDR3 protein: CASSVPFGAGVDNEQFF

D gene: NA
V gene: TRBV2
J gene: TRBJ1-1
clone size: NA
CDR3 DNA: TGTGCCAGGCCAGTCGGGGGTGGGGGCACTGAAGCTTTCTTT
CDR3 protein: CARPVGGGGTEAFF

D gene: TRBD1
V gene: TRBV4-2
J gene: TRBJ1-2
clone size: NA
CDR3 DNA: TGTGCCAGCAGCTTAGACAGGGTAATTAACTATGGCTACACCTTC
CDR3 protein: CASSLDRVINYGYTF

D gene: NA
V gene: TRBV28
J gene: TRBJ2-7
clone size: NA
CDR3 DNA: TGTGCCAGCAGTTTACGGGGGTTAAAGGGGTCCTACGAGCAGTACTTC
CDR3 protein: CASSLRGLKGSYEQYF

D gene: TRBD1
V gene: TRBV7-8
J gene: TRBJ2-1
clone size: NA
CDR3 DNA: TGTGCCAGCAGCTTTAGGGACAGGGCGAGCGATGAGCAGTTCTTC
CDR3 protein: CASSFRDRASDEQFF

D gene: NA
V gene: TRBV28
J gene: TRBJ2-7
clone size: NA
CDR3 DNA: TGTGCCAGCATGAAGGGGGGCTACGAGCAGTACTTC
CDR3 protein: CASMKGGYEQYF

D gene: NA
V gene: TRBV7-9
J gene: TRBJ2-7
clone size: NA
CDR3 DNA: TGTGCCAGCAGCTTCGGTTCTGACAGCGGAACCTACGAGCAGTACTTC
CDR3 protein: CASSFGSDSGTYEQYF

D gene: NA
V gene: TRBV9
J gene: TRBJ2-3
clone size: NA
CDR3 DNA: TGTGCCAGCAGCGTAATGCTCCTAGGCACAGATACGCAGTATTTT
CDR3 protein: CASSVMLLGTDTQYF